These 19 T cell receptor beta chains were all obtained from the same sample, sequenced in a study of CD8 T cells in ankylosing spondylitis (dated 2017 in TCRdb). Receptors were amplified or captured by 5' RACE. The run used an Illumina HiSeq 2500. TCRdb ran its own pipeline on the public reads, namely fastp trimming at Q25 and MiXCR clone calling, and kept in-frame beta chains. Under each unique CDR3 protein, matching rows form one entry showing the most common genes and DNA. The sample table lists approximately 260,000 distinct CDR3 sequences, more than 15% of them with a count of one. The leading ten clones occupy around a third of the sample. Sequenced input: blood, either unsorted or a sorted T cell fraction (not recorded which). These receptors were collected from a male donor with ankylosing spondylitis or in good health (not recorded which).

This clonotype was detected ten times or more. The chain is built from TRBV5-6 and TRBJ2-1; no reliable D call. V lost 4 bases to trimming and J lost 5 bases, with 10 bases between them. Germline V gene data show CDR1 as SGHDT and CDR2 as YYEEEE. This CDR3 has 13 residues. CDR3 residues: CASSRTLDNEQFF. The CDR3 DNA sequence: TGTGCCAGCAGCAGGACCTTGGACAATGAGCAGTTCTTC. The whole variable domain, filled in from reference TRBV5-6 and TRBJ2-1, reads DAGVTQSPTHLIKTRGQQVTLRCSPKSGHDTVSWYQQALGQGPQFIFQYYEEEERQRGNFPDRFSGHQFPNYSSELNVNALLLGDSALYLCASSRTLDNEQFFGPGTRLTVL.

J is TRBJ2-3 and V is TRBV27, with 9 nucleotides matching TRBD2. The CDR3 has 16 amino acids. Per the germline V gene, CDR1 is MNHEY and CDR2 is SMNVEV (reference sequence). Losses at the gene ends were 10 bases for V and 2 bases for J; bases not matched to a gene: 13. CDR3 nucleotides: TGTGCCATCGGAGTCCTGACTAGCGGTTACACAGATACGCAGTATTTT. Translated: CAIGVLTSGYTDTQYF.

This clonotype was detected a few times. The chain employs TRBV7-2 and TRBJ2-7; no firm D call. The length of the CDR3 is 15 residues. The ends were cut back, 1 base at V and 3 bases at J, with 13 bases in the middle. CDR1 is SGHTA and CDR2 is FQGNSA in the germline V gene. The CDR3: CASSLDPRPGYEQYF. DNA for the CDR3: TGTGCCAGCAGCTTAGACCCTAGACCGGGCTACGAGCAGTACTTC.

This clonotype was counted a few times. The chain has TRBV7-9 and TRBJ2-7; D is tentatively TRBD1 or TRBD2 (5 bases each). This CDR3 is 17 amino acids long. Germline V gene lookup returns CDR1 SEHNR and CDR2 FQNEAQ (reference sequence). The V gene lost 0 bases and the J gene lost 0 bases, with 15 bases spanning the gap. The chain's CDR3 is CASSLAGTAKSSYEQYF. CDR3 sequence (DNA): TGTGCCAGCAGCTTAGCCGGGACCGCCAAGAGCTCCTACGAGCAGTACTTC.

CDR3 in amino acids: CASSLVGATNTGELFF. The CDR3 DNA sequence: TGCGCCAGCAGCTTGGTGGGTGCCACGAACACCGGGGAGCTGTTTTTT. The V and J genes are TRBV5-1 and TRBJ2-2; D is undetermined. Germline CDR1 is SGHRS and CDR2 is YFSETQ. V gave up 0 bases and J gave up 0 bases, with 9 bases separating them. The CDR3 is 16 amino acids.

This clonotype was recorded a few times. The chain uses TRBV10-3 and TRBJ2-7; tentative D call: TRBD2 (6 bases). The CDR3 runs 13 residues. Trimming left V 10 bases short and J 1 base short, with 14 bases between. Germline CDR1 and CDR2: ENHRY and SYGVKD. CDR3 protein: CASGDLLSYEQYF. The CDR3 nucleotides are TGTGCCAGCGGGGACTTACTGTCCTACGAGCAGTACTTC.

This clonotype was seen at least ten times. The chain recombines TRBV4-2 with TRBJ2-7; 13 bases agree with TRBD2. The trim removed 0 bases at V and 0 bases at J, leaving 2 bases unmatched. CDR3 length: 17 amino acids. The germline CDR1 and CDR2 sequences are LGHNA and YNFKEQ. Here the CDR3 reads CASSQEGLAGSSYEQYF. In DNA form, the CDR3 reads TGTGCCAGCAGCCAAGAGGGACTAGCGGGGAGCTCCTACGAGCAGTACTTC.

At least ten counts were recorded for this clonotype. CDR3 sequence: CASSPDSTDTQYF. As DNA, the CDR3 is TGTGCCAGCAGCCCAGACAGCACAGATACGCAGTATTTT. The chain is built from TRBV7-3 and TRBJ2-3; D ambiguous. This CDR3 has 13 amino acids. The germline V gene has CDR1 SGHTA and CDR2 FQGTGA. Trimming removed 5 bases from V and 0 bases from J, with 6 bases in between.

The chain joins TRBV5-1 to TRBJ2-7; D not resolved. In germline, CDR1 is SGHRS, CDR2 YFSETQ. V lost 0 bases, J lost 3 bases, and 13 bases lay in between. The CDR3 is made up of 15 amino acids. CDR3 coding DNA: TGCGCCAGCAGCTTGGAGATTAGCAGAAGCTACGAGCAGTACTTC. Amino acid sequence: CASSLEISRSYEQYF.

The V gene is TRBV29-1, the J gene TRBJ2-1; TRBD1 might be the D (6 bases). This CDR3 has 19 residues. CDR1 and CDR2 from the germline V gene are SQVTM and ANQGSEA. Deletions cut 1 base from V and 1 base from J, with 23 bases between. The CDR3 here is CSVEGVPLDLGGSYNEQFF. The DNA for the CDR3 is TGCAGCGTTGAAGGGGTCCCTTTAGACCTAGGGGGTTCCTACAATGAGCAGTTCTTC.

The rearrangement joins TRBV5-1 to TRBJ2-3; 9 bases align to TRBD2. The ends lost 3 bases at V and 6 bases at J; junction bases unmatched: 8. Germline V gene sequence: CDR1 SGHRS, CDR2 YFSETQ. This CDR3 comprises 15 residues. In DNA form, the CDR3 reads TGCGCCAGCAGCTCCCCGCGGGAGGGCCCGGATACGCAGTATTTT. This encodes CASSSPREGPDTQYF.

The chain employs TRBV20-1 and TRBJ2-5, with TRBD2 matching over 9 bases. Per the germline V gene, CDR1 is DFQATT and CDR2 is SNEGSKA (reference sequence). J gave up 0 bases and V 8 bases, and 19 bases lay outside the gene matches. The length of the CDR3 is 18 residues. The CDR3 nucleotides are TGCAGTTCCAGTTTCGGGACTAGCAACGGATTCTACCAAGAGACCCAGTACTTC. It is translated as CSSSFGTSNGFYQETQYF.

The table lists this clonotype with a few counts. The CDR3 bases are TGTGCCAGCAGCGTACTGGGGGGGACCTACAATGAGCAGTTCTTC. It translates to CASSVLGGTYNEQFF. This chain connects TRBV6-1 to TRBJ2-1, with 7 bases fitting TRBD2. The germline gives CDR1 MNHNS, CDR2 SASEGT. Trimming cost V 6 bases and J 2 bases; bases outside gene matches: 7. The CDR3 spans 15 residues.

The table lists this clonotype with a few counts. The gene calls are TRBV5-1 and TRBJ1-3, with D perhaps TRBD1 (6 bases). The V and J ends lost 1 base and 4 bases respectively, with 9 bases between them. In germline, CDR1 is SGHRS, CDR2 YFSETQ. CDR3 length: 14 residues. CDR3 sequence: CASSLHDRGNTIYF. CDR3 sequence (DNA): TGCGCCAGCAGCTTGCATGACAGGGGAAACACCATATATTTT.

The chain employs TRBV12-3 or TRBV12-4 and TRBJ2-4, with 7 positions matching TRBD2. J lost 8 bases, V lost 7 bases, and 11 bases had no gene match. This CDR3 is built from 14 residues. CDR3 sequence: CASNSGGSGDIQYF. Here the CDR3 DNA reads TGTGCCAGCAACTCAGGCGGGAGTGGAGACATTCAGTACTTC.

This rearrangement joins TRBV12-3 or TRBV12-4 to TRBJ2-3; D possibly corresponds to TRBD2 (6 bases). The V end lost 4 bases, the J end lost 0 bases, and 8 bases lay between the germline ends. The CDR3 extends over 14 amino acids. The CDR3 reads CASSYAGSTDTQYF. DNA of the CDR3: TGTGCCAGCAGTTATGCGGGAAGCACAGATACGCAGTATTTT.

This clonotype was seen only a few times. The V and J genes are TRBV6-1 and TRBJ2-1; TRBD2 matches 11 bases. The CDR3 runs 15 residues. Germline assignment: CDR1 MNHNS and CDR2 SASEGT. J was trimmed by 14 bases and V by 3 bases; bases with no gene match: 12. CDR3 in DNA: TGTGCCAGCAGTGACCTAGCGGGAGGCCTAGCCCCCGAGTTCTTC. Residues: CASSDLAGGLAPEFF.

This clonotype was picked up many times. This sequence joins TRBV4-1 and TRBJ2-1; TRBD2 matches at 9 bases. Trimming took 1 base from V and 4 from J; bases not matched to a gene: 5. This CDR3 has 16 amino acids. Germline V gene lookup returns CDR1 MGHRA and CDR2 YSYEKL. CDR3 DNA: TGCGCCAGCAGCCAAGCTCGGACTAGCGAGTACAATGAGCAGTTCTTC. It is translated as CASSQARTSEYNEQFF.

The sample holds a few counts of this clonotype. V and J are TRBV6-2 or TRBV6-3 and TRBJ2-5, with a possible D match to TRBD2 (6 bases). The V gene's germline CDR1 is MNHEY and CDR2 SVGEGT. Trimming removed 5 bases at V and 5 bases at J, with 15 bases between. This CDR3 contains 14 residues. CDR3 residues: CASSNRGSPETQYF. The CDR3 bases are TGTGCCAGCAGTAACCGGGGGTCCCCGGAGACCCAGTACTTC.